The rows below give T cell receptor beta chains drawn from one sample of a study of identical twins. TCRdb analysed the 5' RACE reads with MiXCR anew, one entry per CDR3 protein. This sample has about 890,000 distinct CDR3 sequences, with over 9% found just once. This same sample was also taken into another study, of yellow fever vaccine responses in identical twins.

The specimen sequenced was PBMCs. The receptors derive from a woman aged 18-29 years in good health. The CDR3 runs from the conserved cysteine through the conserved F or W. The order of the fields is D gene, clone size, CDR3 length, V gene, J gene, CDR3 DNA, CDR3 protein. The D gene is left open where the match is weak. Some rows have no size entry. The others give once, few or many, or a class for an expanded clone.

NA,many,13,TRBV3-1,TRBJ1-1,TGTGCCAGCAGCCAAGGACAGAACACTGAAGCTTTCTTT,CASSQGQNTEAFF
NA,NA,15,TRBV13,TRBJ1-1,TGTGCCAGCAGCACCACTTCGGGACGGCTACCTGAAGCTTTCTTT,CASSTTSGRLPEAFF
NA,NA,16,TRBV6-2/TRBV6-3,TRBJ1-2,TGTGCCAGCAGTTCCTTCCCGACCCGCAAGTACTATGGCTACACCTTC,CASSSFPTRKYYGYTF
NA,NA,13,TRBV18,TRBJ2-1,TGTGCCAGCTCACCGGACGGTAACAATGAGCAGTTCTTC,CASSPDGNNEQFF
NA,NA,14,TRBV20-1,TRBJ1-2,TGCAGCCCCGGGGGTACAGTGACGAGTTATGGCTACACCTTC,CSPGGTVTSYGYTF
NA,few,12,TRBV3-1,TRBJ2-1,TGTGCCAGCAGCCAATCGGTCAATGAGCAGTTCTTC,CASSQSVNEQFF
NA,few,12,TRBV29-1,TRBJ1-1,TGCAGCGTTAAGTCTCAGTCCATTGAAGCTTTCTTT,CSVKSQSIEAFF
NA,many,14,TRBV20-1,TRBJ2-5,TGCAGTGCTAGAGCAGGGGTTCTCCAAGAGACCCAGTACTTC,CSARAGVLQETQYF
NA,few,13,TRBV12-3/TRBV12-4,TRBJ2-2,TGTGCCAGCAGGGATGTGGTTTCCGGGGAGCTGTTTTTT,CASRDVVSGELFF
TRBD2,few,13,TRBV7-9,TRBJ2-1,TGTGCCAGCAGCTCCAATAGCGGGACGGAGCAGTTCTTC,CASSSNSGTEQFF
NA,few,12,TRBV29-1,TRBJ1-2,TGCAGCGTTGAAGAACGGGTGTATGGCTACACCTTC,CSVEERVYGYTF
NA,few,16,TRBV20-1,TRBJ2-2,TGCAGTGCTAGAGATAGGGGGGCGTGGAACACCGGGGAGCTGTTTTTT,CSARDRGAWNTGELFF
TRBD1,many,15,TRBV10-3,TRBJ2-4,TGTGCCACGCGGATCGGACAGGGACCCAAAAACATTCAGTACTTC,CATRIGQGPKNIQYF
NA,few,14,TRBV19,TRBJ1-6,TGTGCCAGCCAACAGGGCCTATATAATTCACCCCTCCACTTT,CASQQGLYNSPLHF
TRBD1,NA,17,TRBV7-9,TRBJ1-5,TGTGCCAGCAGCTCGGAGGACAGGGGGCTCAGCAATCAGCCCCAGCATTTT,CASSSEDRGLSNQPQHF
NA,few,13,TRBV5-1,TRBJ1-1,TGCGCCAGCACCCTAGCCCTGAACACTGAAGCTTTCTTT,CASTLALNTEAFF
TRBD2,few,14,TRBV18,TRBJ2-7,TGTGCCAGCTCACCTCTAGCGGGAGACTACGAGCAGTACTTC,CASSPLAGDYEQYF
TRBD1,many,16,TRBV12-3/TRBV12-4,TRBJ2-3,TGTGCCAGCAGTTTACTCGGGACAGGGTCCCTAGATACGCAGTATTTT,CASSLLGTGSLDTQYF
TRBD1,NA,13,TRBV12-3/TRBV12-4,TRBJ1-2,TGTGCCAGCACCAAGGGGACAGGGAATGGCTACACCTTC,CASTKGTGNGYTF
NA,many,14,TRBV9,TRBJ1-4,TGTGCCAGCAGCGTAGAAGGTGGTGGTGAAAAACTGTTTTTT,CASSVEGGGEKLFF
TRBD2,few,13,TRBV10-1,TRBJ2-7,TGCGCCAGCTCAGCGGGACTTTTTTACGAGCAGTACTTC,CASSAGLFYEQYF
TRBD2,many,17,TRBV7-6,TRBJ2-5,TGTGCCAGCAGCTTAGGTTTAAGGACTAGCGGACAAGAGACCCAGTACTTC,CASSLGLRTSGQETQYF
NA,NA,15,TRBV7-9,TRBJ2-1,TGTGCCAGCAGCTTAATAAGTGGGCTGCACAATGAGCAGTTCTTC,CASSLISGLHNEQFF
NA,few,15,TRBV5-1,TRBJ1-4,TGCGCCAGCAGCCCCTCGGGGGGGCCTAATGAAAAACTGTTTTTT,CASSPSGGPNEKLFF
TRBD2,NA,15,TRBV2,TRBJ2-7,TGTGCCAGCAGCGCCGGGCTAGCGGGATCTGCTGAGCAGTACTTC,CASSAGLAGSAEQYF
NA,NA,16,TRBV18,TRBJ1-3,TGTGCCAGCTCACCGGTGTCCTGGTTGGGAGGAAACACCATATATTTT,CASSPVSWLGGNTIYF
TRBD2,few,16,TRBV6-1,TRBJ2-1,TGTGCCAGCACCTCGAGCAGCGGGGGGGGTTACAATGAGCAGTTCTTC,CASTSSSGGGYNEQFF
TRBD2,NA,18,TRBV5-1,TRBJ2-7,TGCGCCAGCAGCTTGTTCCCCGACTCCACTAGCGAGTACTACGAGCAGTACTTC,CASSLFPDSTSEYYEQYF
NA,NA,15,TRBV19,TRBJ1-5,TGTGCCAGTAGTATCTCGGGGATTGCCAATCAGCCCCAGCATTTT,CASSISGIANQPQHF
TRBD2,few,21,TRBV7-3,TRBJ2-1,TGTGCCAGCAGCTTACTTCGGAGGGGGCTCCTGACTAGCGGGAAGGGCAATGAGCAGTTCTTC,CASSLLRRGLLTSGKGNEQFF
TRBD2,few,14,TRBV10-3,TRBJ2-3,TGTGCCATCACTGGACTAGCGGGGACAGATACGCAGTATTTT,CAITGLAGTDTQYF
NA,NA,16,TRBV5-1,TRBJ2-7,TGCGCCAGCAGCCCGGGACGGGTTGCGGGTACCTACGAGCAGTACTTC,CASSPGRVAGTYEQYF
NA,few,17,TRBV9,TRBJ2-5,TGTGCCAGCAGCGTTCTCGGGTTGGGGGAGTTAGGGGAGACCCAGTACTTC,CASSVLGLGELGETQYF
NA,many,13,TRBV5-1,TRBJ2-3,TGCGCCAGCAGCTTGGTGAGAGGAGATACGCAGTATTTT,CASSLVRGDTQYF
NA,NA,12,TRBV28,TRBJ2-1,TGTGCCAGCAGACCGGGACTTAATGAGCAGTTCTTC,CASRPGLNEQFF
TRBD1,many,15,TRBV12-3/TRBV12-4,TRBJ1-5,TGTGCCAGCAGCCGGACAGGGGGGTCGGATCAGCCCCAGCATTTT,CASSRTGGSDQPQHF
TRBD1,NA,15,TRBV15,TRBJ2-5,TGTGCCACCAGCCTAGGACAGGGGCGTATAGAGACCCAGTACTTC,CATSLGQGRIETQYF
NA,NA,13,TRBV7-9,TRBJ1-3,TGTGCCAGCAGCACAACAGTAGGAAACACCATATATTTT,CASSTTVGNTIYF
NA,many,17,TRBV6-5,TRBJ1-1,TGTGCCAGCAGTTCGGGGGTCATCCTCCCGTTCAACACTGAAGCTTTCTTT,CASSSGVILPFNTEAFF
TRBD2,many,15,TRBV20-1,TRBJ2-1,TGCAGTGCTAGAGGACTAGCGGGGTCCTACAATGAGCAGTTCTTC,CSARGLAGSYNEQFF
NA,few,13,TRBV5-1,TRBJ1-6,TGCGCCAGCAGCAGTAATGGGAACTCACCCCTCCACTTT,CASSSNGNSPLHF